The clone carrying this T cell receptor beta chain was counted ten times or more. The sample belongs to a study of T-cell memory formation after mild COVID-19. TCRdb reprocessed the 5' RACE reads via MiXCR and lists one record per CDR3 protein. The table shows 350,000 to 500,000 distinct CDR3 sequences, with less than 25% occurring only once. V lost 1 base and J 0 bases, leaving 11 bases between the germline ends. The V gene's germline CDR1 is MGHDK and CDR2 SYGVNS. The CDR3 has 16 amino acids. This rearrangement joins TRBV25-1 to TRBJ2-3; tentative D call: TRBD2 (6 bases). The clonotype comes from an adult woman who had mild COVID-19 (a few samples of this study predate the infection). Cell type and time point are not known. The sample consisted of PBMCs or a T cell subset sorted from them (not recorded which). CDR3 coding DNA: TGTGCCAGCAGTGAATGGGCGGGATTTAGCACAGATACGCAGTATTTT. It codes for CASSEWAGFSTDTQYF.